The 13 T cell receptor beta chains below were found in one sample sequenced in a study of T-cell reconstitution after alpha-beta-depleted transplantation in children. Preparing the TCRbeta library involved the use of unique molecular identifiers. TCRdb re-called the PCR reads with MiXCR, one entry per CDR3 protein. The sample includes 490,000 or so distinct CDR3 sequences, roughly an eighth seen only once; the top ten take about 5.6%. The material was PBMCs from the stem cell graft donor, obtained from the stem cell graft. The receptors come from a human donor who donated a stem cell graft to a child with combined immunodeficiency.

The V call is TRBV4-2, the J call TRBJ2-7, with 7 nucleotides matching TRBD2. The germline V gene has CDR1 LGHNA and CDR2 YNFKEQ. V lost 5 bases to trimming and J lost 2 bases; unmatched junction nucleotides: 3. The CDR3 is 13 residues long. In nucleotides, the CDR3 is TGTGCCAGCAGCGGGGGGGGAGCCTACGAGCAGTACTTC. Translated, it gives CASSGGGAYEQYF.

V gene TRBV30 combines with J gene TRBJ2-3; 7 bases are a match to TRBD2. Per germline, CDR1 GTSNPN and CDR2 SVGIG (reference sequence). This CDR3 contains 15 residues. After removal of 2 bases from V and 0 bases from J, the junction contained 5 bases not matched to a gene. The CDR3 region has the DNA TGTGCCTGGAGTCGGCGACTAGCAAGCACAGATACGCAGTATTTT. Amino acids: CAWSRRLASTDTQYF.

This chain joins TRBV7-9 and TRBJ2-3; 7 nucleotides match TRBD1. The CDR3 totals 15 residues. Germline V gives CDR1 SEHNR, CDR2 FQNEAQ (reference sequence). V dropped 5 bases and J dropped 2; count of bases not matched to a gene: 7. CDR3 sequence reads: CASSSTGVYTDTQYF. CDR3 nucleotide sequence: TGTGCCAGCAGCAGCACAGGGGTGTACACAGATACGCAGTATTTT.

Only a few counts were recorded for this clonotype. V is TRBV12-3 or TRBV12-4 and J is TRBJ1-1; no firm D call. The CDR3 loop spans 13 amino acids. V was shortened by 3 bases and J by 5 bases, with 10 bases between the two germline ends. CDR3 protein: CASSLWVRTEAFF. CDR3 bases: TGTGCCAGCAGTTTGTGGGTACGGACTGAAGCTTTCTTT.

This clonotype was counted many times. The gene calls are TRBV29-1 and TRBJ1-2, with D perhaps matching TRBD1 (5 bases). CDR1 SQVTM and CDR2 ANQGSEA come from the germline V gene. Trimming cost V 2 bases and J 3 bases, with 10 bases left between them. The CDR3 loop spans 13 amino acids. In nucleotides, the CDR3 is TGCAGCGTTGAAACCGGGACGGACTATGGCTACACCTTC. This gives the protein CSVETGTDYGYTF.

The rearrangement uses TRBV4-3 and TRBJ2-6, with D perhaps being TRBD1 or TRBD2 (5 bases each). CDR1 and CDR2 from the germline V gene are LGHNA and YSLEER. CDR3 length: 17 residues. V lost 0 bases to trimming and J lost 2 bases, with 11 bases between them. The CDR3 DNA follows: TGCGCCAGCAGCCAAGATTTGGGGGTCACTGGGGCCAACGTCCTGACTTTC. This translates into CASSQDLGVTGANVLTF.

The CDR3 region has the DNA TGTGCCAGCTCACCGTCGCGGCCAACCTCCGAGTATTTT. It specifies CASSPSRPTSEYF. The chain carries TRBV18 and TRBJ2-3; D remains ambiguous. Deletions cut 3 bases from V and 13 bases from J, with 17 bases between. The CDR3 is 13 residues long. Germline V CDR1 and CDR2: KGHSH, LQKENI.

This clonotype was picked up a small number of times. The rearrangement links TRBV3-1 to TRBJ2-7; D ambiguous. This CDR3 comprises 15 residues. CDR1 and CDR2 (germline): LGHDT, YNNKEL (reference sequence). V was shortened by 0 bases and J by 2 bases, with 11 bases between the two germline ends. The CDR3 sequence: CASSQDPSLAYEQYF. CDR3 DNA: TGTGCCAGCAGCCAAGATCCCTCCCTAGCCTACGAGCAGTACTTC.

The rearrangement joins TRBV9 to TRBJ2-5; 10 nucleotides align to TRBD2. V trimming: 4 bases; J trimming: 3 bases; junction bases outside the gene matches: 6. The germline gives CDR1 SGDLS, CDR2 YYNGEE. The CDR3 is 15 amino acids. The CDR3 sequence is CASSRTGTSEETQYF. The CDR3 region has the DNA TGTGCCAGCAGCCGAACTGGGACTAGCGAAGAGACCCAGTACTTC. Looking up the rest from reference TRBV9 and TRBJ2-5 gives the full variable domain: DSGVTQTPKHLITATGQRVTLRCSPRSGDLSVYWYQQSLDQGLQFLIQYYNGEERAKGNILERFSAQQFPDLHSELNLSSLELGDSALYFCASSRTGTSEETQYFGPGTRLLVL.

The chain recombines TRBV6-4 with TRBJ2-2, with unresolved D. Trimming took off 1 base at V and 5 bases at J, with 2 bases between the two ends. Looked up from germline, CDR1 is MRHNA and CDR2 is SNTAGT. This CDR3 has 12 amino acids. Here the CDR3 reads CASSDWTGELFF. The CDR3 DNA reads as TGTGCCAGCAGTGACTGGACCGGGGAGCTGTTTTTT.

The chain employs TRBV12-3 or TRBV12-4 and TRBJ1-3; 7 bases fit TRBD1. J was trimmed by 7 bases and V by 7 bases; bases with no gene match: 22. This CDR3 has 18 residues. The CDR3 sequence is CASTSFYPPATGMNTIYF. CDR3 sequence (DNA): TGTGCCAGCACCTCATTCTACCCTCCCGCGACAGGGATGAACACCATATATTTT.

This clonotype was counted only a few times. The chain has TRBV7-8 and TRBJ2-1; 10 nucleotides agree with TRBD2. This CDR3 has 15 amino acids. Germline assignment: CDR1 SGHVS and CDR2 FQNEAQ. V trimming: 3 bases; J trimming: 7 bases; junction bases outside the gene matches: 6. CDR3 amino acids: CASSFSSGSTNEQFF. In nucleotides, the CDR3 is TGTGCCAGCAGCTTCTCTAGCGGGAGTACGAATGAGCAGTTCTTC.

This chain links TRBV2 with TRBJ2-1; 10 nucleotides align to TRBD2. The CDR3 sequence is 15 residues long. Germline V CDR1 and CDR2: SNHLY, FYNNEI. Losses at the gene ends were 6 bases for V and 2 bases for J; bases not matched to a gene: 4. This CDR3 is CASSIGLAAYNEQFF. In DNA, the CDR3 is TGTGCCAGCAGCATAGGACTAGCGGCCTACAATGAGCAGTTCTTC.